Listed below are T cell receptor beta chains from one sample, sequenced in a study of T cells in Graves' hyperthyroidism and ophthalmopathy. In TCRdb, the multiplex PCR reads were re-called with MiXCR into one record per CDR3 protein. The sample lists 600,000 or so distinct CDR3 sequences, 40% to 55% occurring once. What was sequenced was peripheral blood or thyroid tissue (not recorded which). Receptor source: a woman under 30 with Graves' hyperthyroidism. CDR3s include the opening cysteine and the closing phenylalanine or tryptophan. D genes are given only for firm matches. Size tells how often a clone was seen (once, few, many) or the class of an expanded clone, and some rows leave it out.

V	J	size	D	DNA	CDR3
TRBV7-6	TRBJ1-1	many	TRBD1	TGTGCCAGCAGCTTACGGCAGGGGGCTACTGAAGCTTTCTTT	CASSLRQGATEAFF
TRBV7-9	TRBJ1-5	NA	TRBD1	TGTGCCAGCAGCTTAGAAACAGGGGGCCCTCAGCCCCAGCATTTT	CASSLETGGPQPQHF
TRBV5-1	TRBJ1-2	few	NA	TGCGCCAGCAGGTTGTCACACATTAACTATGGCTACACCTTC	CASRLSHINYGYTF
TRBV12-3/TRBV12-4	TRBJ2-5	NA	NA	TGTGCCAGCAGTTTAGTTGGGCCAGAGACCCAGTACTTC	CASSLVGPETQYF
TRBV20-1	TRBJ1-2	few	NA	TGCAGTGCCAGACGAACTAACTATGGCTACACCTTC	CSARRTNYGYTF
TRBV2	TRBJ1-1	NA	NA	TGTGCCAGCAGTGACCAGGGGACTCCAAACACTGAAACTTTCTTT	CASSDQGTPNTETFF
TRBV7-9	TRBJ2-7	many	NA	TGTGCCAGCAGCTTAGCGCCCCCCTACGAGCAGTACTTC	CASSLAPPYEQYF
TRBV29-1	TRBJ1-6	NA	NA	TGCAGTGCCGGAGACAGAGATTCACCCCTCCACTTT	CSAGDRDSPLHF
TRBV7-9	TRBJ1-1	NA	TRBD1	TGTGCCAGCAATACGGGACAGGGGGTTCTTGAGGCTTTCTTT	CASNTGQGVLEAFF
TRBV2	TRBJ1-6	NA	NA	TGTGCCAGAGGGACTGACAATTATTCACCCCTCCACTTT	CARGTDNYSPLHF
TRBV6-1	TRBJ2-5	NA	TRBD2	TGTGCCAGCAGTCCTAGCGGGACGAGAGAGACCCAGTACTTC	CASSPSGTRETQYF
TRBV7-9	TRBJ2-7	NA	NA	TGTGCCAGCAGCGGAGGGGACAGCGCTATCTACGAGCAGTACTTC	CASSGGDSAIYEQYF
TRBV20-1	TRBJ2-7	few	TRBD1	TGCAGTGCTAGATCGGACAGGAAGCAGTACTTC	CSARSDRKQYF
TRBV29-1	TRBJ2-3	NA	TRBD2	TGCAGCGTTGTGGGGGTAGCGGGGGGTGAGAATACGCAGTATTTT	CSVVGVAGGENTQYF
TRBV5-1	TRBJ1-2	NA	TRBD1	TGCGCCAGCAGCCCCGCCGGGACAGCTAACTATGGCTACACCTTC	CASSPAGTANYGYTF
TRBV2	TRBJ2-2	NA	NA	TGTGCCAGCAGGAGGGTGATGAACACCGGGGAACTGTTTTTT	CASRRVMNTGELFF
TRBV29-1	TRBJ1-1	few	TRBD1	TGCAGCGTGGACAGGGGGCGAACTGAAGCTTTCTTT	CSVDRGRTEAFF
TRBV24-1	TRBJ2-2	once	NA	TGTGCCACCGGTGATGTGAGGGCCGGGGAGCTGTTTTTT	CATGDVRAGELFF
TRBV5-1	TRBJ2-7	few	NA	TGCGCCAGCAGCCAAGGCATCCTCACCTACGAGCAGTACTTC	CASSQGILTYEQYF
TRBV7-4	TRBJ1-1	NA	TRBD1	TGTGCCAGCAGCTTAGCGGGACAGGGTCCTGAAGCTTTCTTT	CASSLAGQGPEAFF
TRBV15	TRBJ2-5	many	TRBD2	TGTGCCACCAGCAGAAACCCGAGCGGGGCATCGGGTCAAGAGACCCAGTACTTC	CATSRNPSGASGQETQYF
TRBV9	TRBJ1-6	NA	NA	TGTGCCAGCAGCCGTACCGGGGCTGATTCACCCCTCCACTTT	CASSRTGADSPLHF
TRBV6-4	TRBJ1-1	NA	NA	TGTGCCAGCAGTGATACGGGCGGGCAAACTGAAGCTTTCTTT	CASSDTGGQTEAFF
TRBV7-2	TRBJ2-7	few	NA	TGTGCCAGCAGCTTAGCCCAGGACTACGAGCAGTACTTC	CASSLAQDYEQYF
TRBV7-8	TRBJ1-2	few	NA	TGTGCCAGCAGCTTAGGAAATAGGGCTGGCTATGGCTACACCTTC	CASSLGNRAGYGYTF
TRBV7-9	TRBJ1-4	many	TRBD1	TGTGCCAGCGGACAGGGCCCTAATGAAAAACTGTTTTTT	CASGQGPNEKLFF
TRBV20-1	TRBJ2-5	NA	NA	TGCAGTGCGTCGGGACTTGCATCCCAAGAGACCCAGTACTTC	CSASGLASQETQYF
TRBV5-4	TRBJ1-2	NA	TRBD1	TGTGCCAGCAGCTTGGGACAGGGGGTGTCTGGCTACACCTTC	CASSLGQGVSGYTF
TRBV7-8	TRBJ1-3	few	NA	TGTGCCAGCAGCCAAGATGTGGGGGCCTCTGGAAACACCATATATTTT	CASSQDVGASGNTIYF
TRBV10-2	TRBJ1-2	NA	NA	TGCGCCAGCACCCTGGACAGAGTCTATGGCTACACCTTC	CASTLDRVYGYTF
TRBV25-1	TRBJ1-4	NA	NA	TGTGCCAGCAAAGAACGGTCGGCTGCAACTAATGAAAAACTGTTTTTT	CASKERSAATNEKLFF
TRBV7-2	TRBJ1-3	many	NA	TGTGCCAGCAGTCCAACGGGTGGTGGAAACACCATATATTTT	CASSPTGGGNTIYF
TRBV29-1	TRBJ1-1	many	TRBD1	TGCAGCGTCAAAGACAGGGCGGAGGCTTTCTTT	CSVKDRAEAFF
TRBV11-2	TRBJ2-5	few	TRBD2	TGTGCCAGCAGCCCTGGGACTAGCGGGCTCCCCGTGACCCAGTACTTC	CASSPGTSGLPVTQYF
TRBV29-1	TRBJ1-3	many	TRBD1	TGCAGCGTTGGAGACAGGGGCTCTGGAAACACCATATATTTT	CSVGDRGSGNTIYF
TRBV29-1	TRBJ1-1	many	NA	TGCAGCGTTGAGCTGGAGAACACTGAAGCTTTCTTT	CSVELENTEAFF
TRBV2	TRBJ1-1	many	NA	TGTGCCAGCAGGGACGGAACTGAAGCTTTCTTT	CASRDGTEAFF
TRBV25-1	TRBJ2-7	many	TRBD2	TGTGCCAGCAGTGAATCAGCGGGAAACTACGAGCAGTACTTC	CASSESAGNYEQYF
TRBV2	TRBJ1-1	many	NA	TGTGCCAGCAGTGAATTCCGACGCTATGCTTTCTTT	CASSEFRRYAFF
TRBV7-3	TRBJ2-7	NA	NA	TGTGCCAGCAGCCCCGGGGTAGCGCCCCACGAGCAGTACTTC	CASSPGVAPHEQYF
TRBV7-3	TRBJ1-2	NA	NA	TGTGCCAGCAGCTTAAACACGGACTATGGCTACACCTTC	CASSLNTDYGYTF
TRBV7-9	TRBJ2-6	NA	NA	TGTGCCAGCATGTCTCCAGGCCACTCTGGGGCCAACGTCCTGACTTTC	CASMSPGHSGANVLTF
TRBV10-3	TRBJ1-2	many	NA	TGTGCCATCAGTGAGGGGGAGGGCTCGTCTGGCTACACCTTC	CAISEGEGSSGYTF
TRBV2	TRBJ2-2	once	TRBD2	TGTGCCAGCATGGCTAGCGGGACCACCGGGGAGCTGTTTTTT	CASMASGTTGELFF
TRBV10-3	TRBJ1-2	many	NA	TGTGCCATCAGTCCGGCGGAAAGGAACTATGGCTACACCTTC	CAISPAERNYGYTF
TRBV7-8	TRBJ2-5	many	TRBD1	TGTGCCAGCAGCTTAGGCGCAGGGGGACAAGAGACCCAGTACTTC	CASSLGAGGQETQYF
TRBV2	TRBJ2-7	NA	TRBD1	TGTGCCAGCAGTGCCAGTAGTCCGGGACAGACCTACGAGCAGTACTTC	CASSASSPGQTYEQYF